These 9 T cell receptor beta chains were all obtained from the same sample, sequenced in a study of cytotoxic CD8 clonotypes in ibrutinib-treated CLL. Assay: immunoSEQ multiplex PCR; the TCRdb copy retains only in-frame clones and omits some. The repertoire holds about 200,000 clones, more than 75% seen once, with 11% in the top ten. Sequenced here: PBMCs, sampled after 12 months of ibrutinib treatment. The receptor source for this set is a human donor with chronic lymphocytic leukemia.

This chain joins TRBV27 and TRBJ2-1; 10 positions agree with TRBD2. The trim removed 6 bases at V and 8 bases at J, leaving 25 bases unmatched. The germline V gene encodes CDR1 MNHEY and CDR2 SMNVEV (reference sequence). The length of the CDR3 is 20 residues. The CDR3 reads CASSEDGALRLVAGGHEQFF. In nucleotides, the CDR3 is TGTGCCAGCAGCGAGGATGGGGCGCTAAGGTTGGTAGCGGGAGGTCATGAGCAGTTCTTC.

CDR3 coding DNA: TGTGCCAGTAGTGGAGGACAGGGCGGGATCTACGAGCAGTACTTC. Its translation is CASSGGQGGIYEQYF. This chain links TRBV19 with TRBJ2-7; 8 bases fit TRBD1. Germline V gene lookup returns CDR1 LNHDA and CDR2 SQIVND (reference sequence). Trimming cost V 5 bases and J 3 bases; bases outside gene matches: 9. This CDR3 spans 15 amino acids.

The chain couples TRBV19 to TRBJ2-3; D is perhaps TRBD1 (5 bases). Germline V gene sequence: CDR1 LNHDA, CDR2 SQIVND (reference sequence). CDR3 length equals 14 residues. The V end lost 3 bases, the J end lost 1 base, and 8 bases lay between the germline ends. The CDR3 nucleotides are TGTGCCAGTAGTATTAAACAGGGCACAGATACGCAGTATTTT. Its protein product is CASSIKQGTDTQYF.

The chain employs TRBV6-1 and TRBJ2-7; D unresolved. Germline V gene lookup returns CDR1 MNHNS and CDR2 SASEGT. This CDR3 has 13 residues. Trimming stripped 3 bases from V and 5 bases from J, with 11 bases between. CDR3 coding DNA: TGTGCCAGCAGTGATGGCCTGCCCAACGAGCAGTACTTC. It codes for CASSDGLPNEQYF.

The rearrangement uses TRBV18 and TRBJ1-1, with 7 nucleotides matching TRBD1. Unmatched junction bases numbered 9, after V lost 3 bases and J lost 2 bases. Germline V gives CDR1 KGHSH, CDR2 LQKENI. The CDR3 extends over 16 amino acids. CDR3 nucleotide sequence: TGTGCCAGCTCACCGAACTCACAGGGGCCCAACACTGAAGCTTTCTTT. This encodes CASSPNSQGPNTEAFF.

The chain joins TRBV25-1 to TRBJ2-5, with D maybe TRBD2 (5 bases). The CDR3 consists of 15 residues. The germline V and J ends were trimmed by 2 bases and 5 bases, with 15 bases remaining between them. Germline loops: CDR1 MGHDK, CDR2 SYGVNS. CDR3 in DNA: TGTGCCAGCAGTGAAGGAGGTAGCGATGGTGAGACCCAGTACTTC. Translated: CASSEGGSDGETQYF.

This clone was counted a single time. This rearrangement joins TRBV5-5 to TRBJ2-7; D is possibly TRBD2 (6 bases). This CDR3 region has 13 residues. Trimming stripped 4 bases from V and 5 bases from J, with 13 bases between. CDR1 and CDR2 (germline): SGHKS, YYEKEE (reference sequence). Here the CDR3 DNA reads TGTGCCAGCAGCACCGTGGAGGGCCACGAGCAGTACTTC. Translation: CASSTVEGHEQYF.

The chain has TRBV4-1 and TRBJ1-1; D is unclear. The germline V and J ends were trimmed by 4 bases and 0 bases, with 15 bases remaining between them. The CDR3 contains 16 residues. Germline CDR1 reads MGHRA; CDR2 reads YSYEKL. The CDR3 region is CASSPIPHGLNTEAFF. CDR3 bases: TGCGCCAGCAGCCCAATTCCCCACGGATTGAACACTGAAGCTTTCTTT.

This clone was seen a few times. V usage is TRBV6-4 and J usage is TRBJ2-2; D perhaps matches TRBD1 (6 bases). This CDR3 contains 16 residues. V dropped 1 base and J dropped 3 bases, with 12 bases sitting between them. Per the germline V gene, CDR1 is MRHNA and CDR2 is SNTAGT. The CDR3 region has the DNA TGTGCCAGCAGTGACTTCCCCGGGACACACACCGGGGAGCTGTTTTTT. This sequence encodes CASSDFPGTHTGELFF.